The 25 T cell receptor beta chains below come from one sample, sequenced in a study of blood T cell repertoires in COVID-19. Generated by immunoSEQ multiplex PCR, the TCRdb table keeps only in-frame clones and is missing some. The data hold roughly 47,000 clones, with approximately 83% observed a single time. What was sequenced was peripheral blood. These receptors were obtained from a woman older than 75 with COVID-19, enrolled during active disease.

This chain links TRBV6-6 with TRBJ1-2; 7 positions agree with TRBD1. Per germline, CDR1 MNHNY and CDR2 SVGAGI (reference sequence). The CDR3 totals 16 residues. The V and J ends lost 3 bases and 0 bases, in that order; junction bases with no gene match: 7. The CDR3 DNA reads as TGTGCCAGCAGTTATTTGGGGACAGCCTCTAACTATGGCTACACCTTC. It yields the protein CASSYLGTASNYGYTF.

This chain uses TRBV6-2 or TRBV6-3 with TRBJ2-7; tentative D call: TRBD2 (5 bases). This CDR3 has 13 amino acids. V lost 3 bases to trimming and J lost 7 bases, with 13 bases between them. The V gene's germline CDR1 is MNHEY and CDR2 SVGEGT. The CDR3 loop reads CASSYFGEGEQYF. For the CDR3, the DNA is TGTGCCAGCAGTTATTTCGGAGAGGGAGAGCAGTACTTC.

The CDR3 loop reads CSASPGTGVSYEQYF. DNA of the CDR3: TGCAGCGCCAGCCCAGGGACAGGGGTCTCCTACGAGCAGTACTTC. The chain carries TRBV29-1 and TRBJ2-7; 10 bases fit TRBD1. The CDR3 has 15 amino acids. Unmatched junction bases numbered 9, after V lost 7 bases and J lost 0 bases. Germline values: CDR1 SQVTM, CDR2 ANQGSEA.

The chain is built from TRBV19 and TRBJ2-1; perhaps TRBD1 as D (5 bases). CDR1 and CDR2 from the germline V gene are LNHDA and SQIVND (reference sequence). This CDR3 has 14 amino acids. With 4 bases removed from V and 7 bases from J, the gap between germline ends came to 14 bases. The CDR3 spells CASSKLGHVNEQFF. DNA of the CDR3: TGTGCCAGTAGTAAGCTTGGACATGTGAATGAGCAGTTCTTC.

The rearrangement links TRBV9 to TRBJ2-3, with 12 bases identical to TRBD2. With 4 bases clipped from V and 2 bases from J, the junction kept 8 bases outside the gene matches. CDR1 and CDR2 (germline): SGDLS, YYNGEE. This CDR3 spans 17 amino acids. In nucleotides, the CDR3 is TGTGCCAGCAGCCCCCACGGACTAGCGGGGATCACAGATACGCAGTATTTT. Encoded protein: CASSPHGLAGITDTQYF.

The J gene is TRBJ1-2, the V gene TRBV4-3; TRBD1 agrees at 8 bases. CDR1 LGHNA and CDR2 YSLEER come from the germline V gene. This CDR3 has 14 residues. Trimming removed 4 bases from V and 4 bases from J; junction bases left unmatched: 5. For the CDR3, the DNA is TGCGCCAGCAGCCCCGGACAGGGCGCCTATGGCTACACCTTC. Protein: CASSPGQGAYGYTF.

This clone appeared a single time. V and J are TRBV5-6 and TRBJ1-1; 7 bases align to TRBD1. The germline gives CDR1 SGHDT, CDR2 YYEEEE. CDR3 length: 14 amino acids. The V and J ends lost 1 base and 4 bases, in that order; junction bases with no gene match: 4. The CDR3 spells CASSLNRGATEAFF. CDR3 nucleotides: TGTGCCAGCAGCTTGAACAGGGGTGCCACTGAAGCTTTCTTT. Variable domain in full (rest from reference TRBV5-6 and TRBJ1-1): DAGVTQSPTHLIKTRGQQVTLRCSPKSGHDTVSWYQQALGQGPQFIFQYYEEEERQRGNFPDRFSGHQFPNYSSELNVNALLLGDSALYLCASSLNRGATEAFFGQGTRLTVV.

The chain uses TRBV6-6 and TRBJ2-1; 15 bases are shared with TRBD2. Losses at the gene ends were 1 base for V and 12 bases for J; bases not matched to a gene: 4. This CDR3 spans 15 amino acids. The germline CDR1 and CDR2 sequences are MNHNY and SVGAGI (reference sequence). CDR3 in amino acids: CASSYLGLAGGTQFF. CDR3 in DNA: TGTGCCAGCAGTTACTTAGGACTAGCGGGGGGGACGCAGTTCTTC.

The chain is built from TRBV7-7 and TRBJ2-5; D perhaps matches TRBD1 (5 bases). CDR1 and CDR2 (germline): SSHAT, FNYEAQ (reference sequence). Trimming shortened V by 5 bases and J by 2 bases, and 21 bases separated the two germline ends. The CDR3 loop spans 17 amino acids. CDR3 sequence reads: CASSRLPPGRAQETQYF. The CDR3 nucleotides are TGTGCCAGCAGCCGCTTACCCCCTGGCAGGGCTCAAGAGACCCAGTACTTC. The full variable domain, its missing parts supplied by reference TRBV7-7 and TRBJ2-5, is GAGVSQSPRYKVTKRGQDVTLRCDPISSHATLYWYQQALGQGPEFLTYFNYEAQPDKSGLPSDRFSAERPEGSISTLTIQRTEQRDSAMYRCASSRLPPGRAQETQYFGPGTRLLVL.

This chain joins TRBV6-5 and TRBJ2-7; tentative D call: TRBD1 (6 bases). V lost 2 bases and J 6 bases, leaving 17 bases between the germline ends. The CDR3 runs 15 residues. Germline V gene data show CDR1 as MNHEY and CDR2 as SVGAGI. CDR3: CASSYQGILISEQYF. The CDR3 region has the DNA TGTGCCAGCAGTTACCAGGGGATCCTGATTAGCGAGCAGTACTTC.

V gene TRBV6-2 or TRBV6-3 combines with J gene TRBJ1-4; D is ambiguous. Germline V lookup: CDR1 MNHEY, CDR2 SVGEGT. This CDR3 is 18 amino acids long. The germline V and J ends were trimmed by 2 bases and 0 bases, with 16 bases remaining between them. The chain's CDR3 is CASSYDRRRTATNEKLFF. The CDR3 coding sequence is TGTGCCAGCAGTTACGATAGGCGACGGACTGCAACTAATGAAAAACTGTTTTTT.

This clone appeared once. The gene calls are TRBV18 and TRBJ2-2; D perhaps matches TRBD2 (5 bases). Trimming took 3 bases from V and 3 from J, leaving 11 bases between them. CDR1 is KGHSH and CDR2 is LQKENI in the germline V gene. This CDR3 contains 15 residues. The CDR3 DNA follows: TGTGCCAGCTCACCCCAGAGGGAATACACCGGGGAGCTGTTTTTT. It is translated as CASSPQREYTGELFF.

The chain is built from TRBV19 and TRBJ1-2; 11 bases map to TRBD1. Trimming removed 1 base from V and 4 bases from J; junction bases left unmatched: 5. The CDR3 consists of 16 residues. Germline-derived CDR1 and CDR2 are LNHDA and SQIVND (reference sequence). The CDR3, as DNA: TGTGCCAGTAGTATAGGTGGACAGGGGGCCCGCTATGGCTACACCTTC. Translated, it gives CASSIGGQGARYGYTF. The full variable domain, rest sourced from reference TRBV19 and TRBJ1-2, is DGGITQSPKYLFRKEGQNVTLSCEQNLNHDAMYWYRQDPGQGLRLIYYSQIVNDFQKGDIAEGYSVSREKKESFPLTVTSAQKNPTAFYLCASSIGGQGARYGYTFGSGTRLTVV.

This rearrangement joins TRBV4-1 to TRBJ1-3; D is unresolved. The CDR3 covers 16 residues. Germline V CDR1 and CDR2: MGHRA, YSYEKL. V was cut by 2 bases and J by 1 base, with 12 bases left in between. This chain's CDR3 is CASSQRSELSGNTIYF. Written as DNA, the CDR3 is TGCGCCAGCAGCCAACGTTCTGAGCTTTCTGGAAACACCATATATTTT.

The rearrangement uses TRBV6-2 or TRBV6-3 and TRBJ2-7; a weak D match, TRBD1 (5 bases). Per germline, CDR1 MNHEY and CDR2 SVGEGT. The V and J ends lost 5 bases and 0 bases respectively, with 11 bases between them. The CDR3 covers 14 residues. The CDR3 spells CASSTQGNSYEQYF. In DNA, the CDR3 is TGTGCCAGCAGTACCCAGGGAAACTCCTACGAGCAGTACTTC.

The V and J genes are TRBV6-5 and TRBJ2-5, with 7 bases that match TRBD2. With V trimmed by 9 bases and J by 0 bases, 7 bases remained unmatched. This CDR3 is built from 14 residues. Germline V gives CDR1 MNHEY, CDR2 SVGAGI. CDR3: CARGRGGDQETQYF. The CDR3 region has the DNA TGTGCCAGGGGACGGGGAGGGGACCAAGAGACCCAGTACTTC.

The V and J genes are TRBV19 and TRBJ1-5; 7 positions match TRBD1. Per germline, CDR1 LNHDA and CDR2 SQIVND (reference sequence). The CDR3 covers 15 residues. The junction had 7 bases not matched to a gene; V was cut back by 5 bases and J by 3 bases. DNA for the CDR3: TGTGCCAGTAGTCCGGGTGGACAGGTCAATCAGCCCCAGCATTTT. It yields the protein CASSPGGQVNQPQHF.

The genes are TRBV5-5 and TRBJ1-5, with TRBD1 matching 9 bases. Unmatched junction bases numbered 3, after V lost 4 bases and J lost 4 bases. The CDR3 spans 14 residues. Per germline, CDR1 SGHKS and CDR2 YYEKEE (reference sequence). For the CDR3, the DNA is TGTGCCAGCAGCCCGACAGGGGGAAATCAGCCCCAGCATTTT. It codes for CASSPTGGNQPQHF.

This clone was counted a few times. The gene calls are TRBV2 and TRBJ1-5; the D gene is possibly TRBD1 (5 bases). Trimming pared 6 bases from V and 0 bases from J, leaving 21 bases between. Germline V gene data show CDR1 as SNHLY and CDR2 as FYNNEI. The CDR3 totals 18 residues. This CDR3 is CASSLPVSGHSSNQPQHF. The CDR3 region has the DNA TGTGCCAGCAGCCTCCCCGTCAGTGGACACAGTAGCAATCAGCCCCAGCATTTT.

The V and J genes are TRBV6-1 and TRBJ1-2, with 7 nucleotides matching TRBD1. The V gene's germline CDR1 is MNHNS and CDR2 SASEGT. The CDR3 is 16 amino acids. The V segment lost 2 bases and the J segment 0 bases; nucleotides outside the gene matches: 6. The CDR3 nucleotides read TGTGCCAGCAGTGAAACAGCCGGGACAGCTAACTATGGCTACACCTTC. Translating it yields CASSETAGTANYGYTF.

CDR3 residues: CASGLGQGGAQSDTQYF. The CDR3 coding sequence is TGTGCTAGTGGTCTTGGACAGGGGGGGGCCCAGTCGGATACGCAGTATTTT. This chain connects TRBV12-5 to TRBJ2-3; 10 positions match TRBD1. Trimming at V came to 5 bases and at J to 6 bases, leaving 14 bases not matched to a gene. Germline V gives CDR1 LGHNT, CDR2 FRNRAP. The length of the CDR3 is 17 residues.

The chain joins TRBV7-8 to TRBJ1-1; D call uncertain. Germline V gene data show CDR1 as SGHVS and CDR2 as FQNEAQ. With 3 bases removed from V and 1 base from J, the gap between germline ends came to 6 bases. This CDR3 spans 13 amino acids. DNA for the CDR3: TGTGCCAGCAGCTTCGGGAGGAACACTGAAGCTTTCTTT. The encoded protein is CASSFGRNTEAFF.

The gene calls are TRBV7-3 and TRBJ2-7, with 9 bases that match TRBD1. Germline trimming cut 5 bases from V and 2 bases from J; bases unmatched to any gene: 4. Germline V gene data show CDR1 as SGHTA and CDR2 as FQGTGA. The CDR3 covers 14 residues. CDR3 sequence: CASSEDRGPYEQYF. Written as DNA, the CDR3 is TGTGCCAGCAGCGAGGACAGGGGCCCCTACGAGCAGTACTTC.

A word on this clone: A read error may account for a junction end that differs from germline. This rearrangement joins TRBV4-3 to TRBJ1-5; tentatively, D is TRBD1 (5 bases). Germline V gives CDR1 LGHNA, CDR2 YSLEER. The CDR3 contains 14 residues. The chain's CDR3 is CACSLDSFNQPQHF. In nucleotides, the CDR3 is TGCGCCTGCAGCCTAGACAGTTTTAATCAGCCCCAGCATTTT.

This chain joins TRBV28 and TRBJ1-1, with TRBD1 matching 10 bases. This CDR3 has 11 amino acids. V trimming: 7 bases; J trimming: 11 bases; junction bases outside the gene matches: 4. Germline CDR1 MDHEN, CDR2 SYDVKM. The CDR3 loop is CASTADRGAFF. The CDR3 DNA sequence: TGTGCCAGCACCGCGGACAGGGGGGCTTTCTTT.